This TCR beta chain was obtained from a study of T cell repertoires in cytomegalovirus infection. As to this clonotype: What it binds is unknown.

This CDR3 spans 13 amino acids. The V and J ends lost 5 bases and 5 bases respectively, with 11 bases between them. Germline V gene lookup returns CDR1 SGHAT and CDR2 FQNNGV. MiXCR was run by TCRdb on the reads, yielding one entry per CDR3 protein. Of roughly 500,000 distinct CDR3 sequences in the sample, around 30% were seen once. Sequencing was performed on cultured PBMCs, taken from culture after CMV antigen stimulation. The receptor was isolated from a human donor in good health (CMV status not recorded). Some clones in this sample may be carry-over from other donors' samples. The gene calls are TRBV11-2 and TRBJ2-3; D is possibly TRBD2 (6 bases). CDR3 amino acids: CASSRTGGDTQYF. The CDR3 DNA follows: TGTGCCAGCAGCCGTACCGGGGGAGATACGCAGTATTTT. The entire variable domain, with the rest obtained from reference TRBV11-2 and TRBJ2-3, is as follows: EAGVAQSPRYKIIEKRQSVAFWCNPISGHATLYWYQQILGQGPKLLIQFQNNGVVDDSQLPKDRFSAERLKGVDSTLKIQPAKLEDSAVYLCASSRTGGDTQYFGPGTRLTVL.